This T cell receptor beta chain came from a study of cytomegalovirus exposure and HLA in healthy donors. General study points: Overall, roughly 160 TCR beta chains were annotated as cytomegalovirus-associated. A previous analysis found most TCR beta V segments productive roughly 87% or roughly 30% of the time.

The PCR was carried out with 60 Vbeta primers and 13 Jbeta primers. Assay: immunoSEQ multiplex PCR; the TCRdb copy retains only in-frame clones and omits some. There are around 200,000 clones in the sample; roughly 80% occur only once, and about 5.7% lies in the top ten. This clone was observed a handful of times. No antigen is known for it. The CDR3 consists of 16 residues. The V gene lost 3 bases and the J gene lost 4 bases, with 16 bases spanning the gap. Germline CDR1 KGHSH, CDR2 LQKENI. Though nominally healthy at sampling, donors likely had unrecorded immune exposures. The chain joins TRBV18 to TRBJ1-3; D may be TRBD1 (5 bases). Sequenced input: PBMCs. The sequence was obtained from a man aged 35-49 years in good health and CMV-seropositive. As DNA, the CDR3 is TGTGCCAGCTCACCGCGACAGCAACTCACAGGAAACACCATATATTTT. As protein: CASSPRQQLTGNTIYF.